This T cell receptor (beta chain) was captured in a study of cytomegalovirus exposure and HLA in healthy donors. Notes on the study in general: When presence/absence was analysed, sequencing depth was taken to be roughly uniform across donors.

The primer mix had 60 Vbeta and 13 Jbeta primers. Sequencing was performed with immunoSEQ multiplex PCR; in TCRdb, only in-frame clones are kept and a portion is missing. Found here are 160,000 or so clones, more than 60% of them singletons; the top ten hold roughly 2.5%. In the case of this clone: The antigen is not known.

This CDR3 spans 14 amino acids. The germline CDR1 and CDR2 sequences are SGHTA and FQGNSA. Missing from this donor's record is the CMV serostatus. The material sequenced was PBMCs. This chain uses TRBV7-2 with TRBJ2-5; 10 nucleotides line up with TRBD1. The J call could be wrong; TRBJ2-7 is a better fit for the DNA end. The clonotype originates from a human donor in good health. For the CDR3, the DNA is TGTGCCAGCAGCGTGGACAGGGGGAACTACGAGCAGTACTTC. This sequence encodes CASSVDRGNYEQYF.